This T cell receptor (beta chain) was sequenced for a study of long-term antiretroviral therapy in people with HIV. immunoSEQ v3.0 was run at survey level. Some clones are missing from TCRdb's copy, which holds only in-frame ones; the method was immunoSEQ multiplex PCR. The data show about 48,000 clones, about 80% seen once. General study results and limits: Diversity increased after ART yet remained lower than in transplant donor controls. It was observed that HIV repertoires exhibited narrower CDR3 length ranges than controls.

Notes on this clone: Its antigen is not identified.

V was trimmed by 5 bases and J by 2 bases, leaving 13 bases between them. The CDR3 covers 14 residues. Germline CDR1 and CDR2: SGHVS and FQNEAQ. The source material was unsorted PBMCs, sampled 0.8 years after starting antiretroviral therapy. The clonotype was recovered from a young woman with HIV. J is TRBJ2-7 and V is TRBV7-8; D gene uncertain. DNA for the CDR3: TGTGCCAGCAGCCCTGGATCAGGTACCTACGAGCAGTACTTC. It yields the protein CASSPGSGTYEQYF. Based on the CDR3 plus reference TRBV7-8 and TRBJ2-7, the full variable domain is GAGVSQSPRYKVAKRGQDVALRCDPISGHVSLFWYQQALGQGPEFLTYFQNEAQLDKSGLPSDRFFAERPEGSVSTLKIQRTQQEDSAVYLCASSPGSGTYEQYFGPGTRLTVT.